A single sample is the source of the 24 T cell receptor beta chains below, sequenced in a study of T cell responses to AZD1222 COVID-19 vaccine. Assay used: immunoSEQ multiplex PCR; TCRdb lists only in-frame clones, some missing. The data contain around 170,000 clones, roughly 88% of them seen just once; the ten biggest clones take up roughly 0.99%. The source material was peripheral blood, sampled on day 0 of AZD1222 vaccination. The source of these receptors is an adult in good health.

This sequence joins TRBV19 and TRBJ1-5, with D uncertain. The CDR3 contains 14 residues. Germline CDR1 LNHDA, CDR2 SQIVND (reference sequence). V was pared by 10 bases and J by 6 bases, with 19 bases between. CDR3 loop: CATEGREGGQPQHF. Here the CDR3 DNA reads TGTGCCACCGAAGGACGGGAGGGTGGTCAGCCCCAGCATTTT.

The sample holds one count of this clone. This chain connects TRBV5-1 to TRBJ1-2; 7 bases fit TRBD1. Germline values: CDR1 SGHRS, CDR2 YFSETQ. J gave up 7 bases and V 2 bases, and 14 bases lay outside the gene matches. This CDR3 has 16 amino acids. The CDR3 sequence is CASSLEGWGQSFGYTF. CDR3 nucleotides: TGCGCCAGCAGCTTAGAAGGGTGGGGACAGTCATTTGGCTACACCTTC. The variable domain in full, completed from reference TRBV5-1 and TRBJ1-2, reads KAGVTQTPRYLIKTRGQQVTLSCSPISGHRSVSWYQQTPGQGLQFLFEYFSETQRNKGNFPGRFSGRQFSNSRSEMNVSTLELGDSALYLCASSLEGWGQSFGYTFGSGTRLTVV.

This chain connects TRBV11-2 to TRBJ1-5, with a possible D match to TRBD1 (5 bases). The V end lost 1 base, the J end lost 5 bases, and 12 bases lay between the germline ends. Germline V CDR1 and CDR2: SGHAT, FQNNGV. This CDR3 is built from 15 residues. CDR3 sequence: CASSLGPGEYQPQHF. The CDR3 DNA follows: TGTGCCAGCAGCTTAGGGCCGGGGGAGTATCAGCCCCAGCATTTT.

The CDR3 region has the DNA TGTGCCAGCAGCCCCCCCAGGCGGGTATCAGATACGCAGTATTTT. Its translation is CASSPPRRVSDTQYF. This chain links TRBV5-5 with TRBJ2-3; D perhaps matches TRBD2 (5 bases). The V end was cut by 4 bases, the J end by 4 bases, with 16 bases between. Germline CDR1 SGHKS, CDR2 YYEKEE (reference sequence). This CDR3 region has 15 residues.

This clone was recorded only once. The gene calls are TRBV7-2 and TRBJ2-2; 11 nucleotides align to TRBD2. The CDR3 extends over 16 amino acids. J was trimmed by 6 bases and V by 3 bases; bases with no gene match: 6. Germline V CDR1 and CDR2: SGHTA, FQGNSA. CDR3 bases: TGTGCCAGCAGCTTTCTAGCGGGGGGTAGAGCCGGGGAGCTGTTTTTT. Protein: CASSFLAGGRAGELFF. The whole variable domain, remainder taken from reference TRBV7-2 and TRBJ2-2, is GAGVSQSPSNKVTEKGKDVELRCDPISGHTALYWYRQSLGQGLEFLIYFQGNSAPDKSGLPSDRFSAERTGGSVSTLTIQRTQQEDSAVYLCASSFLAGGRAGELFFGEGSRLTVL.

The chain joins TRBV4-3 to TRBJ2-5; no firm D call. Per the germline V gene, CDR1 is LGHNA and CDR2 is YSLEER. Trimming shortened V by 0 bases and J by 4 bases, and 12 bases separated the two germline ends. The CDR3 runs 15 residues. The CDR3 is CASSQEVAEGETQYF. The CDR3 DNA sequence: TGCGCCAGCAGCCAAGAGGTCGCCGAAGGAGAGACCCAGTACTTC.

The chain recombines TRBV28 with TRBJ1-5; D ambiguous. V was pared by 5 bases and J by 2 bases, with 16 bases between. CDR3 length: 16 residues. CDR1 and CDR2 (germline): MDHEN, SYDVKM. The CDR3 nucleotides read TGTGCCAGCAGTCCCTCCCTTGTGCTAGGCAATCAGCCCCAGCATTTT. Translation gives CASSPSLVLGNQPQHF. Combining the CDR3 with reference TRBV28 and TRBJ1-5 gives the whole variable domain DVKVTQSSRYLVKRTGEKVFLECVQDMDHENMFWYRQDPGLGLRLIYFSYDVKMKEKGDIPEGYSVSREKKERFSLILESASTNQTSMYLCASSPSLVLGNQPQHFGDGTRLSIL.

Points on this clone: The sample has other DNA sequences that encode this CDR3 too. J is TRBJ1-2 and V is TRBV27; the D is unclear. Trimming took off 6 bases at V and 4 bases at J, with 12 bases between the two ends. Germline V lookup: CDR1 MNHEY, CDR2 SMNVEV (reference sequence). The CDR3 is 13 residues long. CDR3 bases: TGTGCCAGCAGAGAGTTGAGTGGCTATGGCTACACCTTC. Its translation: CASRELSGYGYTF.

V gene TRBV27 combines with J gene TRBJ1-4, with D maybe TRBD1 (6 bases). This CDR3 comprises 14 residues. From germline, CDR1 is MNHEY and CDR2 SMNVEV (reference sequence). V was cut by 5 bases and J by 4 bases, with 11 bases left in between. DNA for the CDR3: TGTGCCAGCAGTCGGACAGCAGTTAATGAAAAACTGTTTTTT. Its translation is CASSRTAVNEKLFF.

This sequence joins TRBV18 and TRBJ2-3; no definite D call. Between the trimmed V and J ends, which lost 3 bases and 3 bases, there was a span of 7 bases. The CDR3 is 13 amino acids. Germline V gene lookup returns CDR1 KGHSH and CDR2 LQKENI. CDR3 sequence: CASSPVATDTQYF. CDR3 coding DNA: TGTGCCAGCTCACCGGTCGCGACAGATACGCAGTATTTT.

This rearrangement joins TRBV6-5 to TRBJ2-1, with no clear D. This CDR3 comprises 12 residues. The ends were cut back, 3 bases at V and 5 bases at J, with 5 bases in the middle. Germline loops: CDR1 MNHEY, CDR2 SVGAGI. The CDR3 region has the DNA TGTGCCAGCAGTTATCCTGACAATGAGCAGTTCTTC. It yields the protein CASSYPDNEQFF.

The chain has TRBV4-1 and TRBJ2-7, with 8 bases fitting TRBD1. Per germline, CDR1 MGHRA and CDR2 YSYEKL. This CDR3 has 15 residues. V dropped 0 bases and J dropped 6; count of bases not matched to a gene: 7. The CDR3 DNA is TGCGCCAGCAGCCAAGAGGCGACAGGGGTCTCCGAGCAGTACTTC. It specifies CASSQEATGVSEQYF.

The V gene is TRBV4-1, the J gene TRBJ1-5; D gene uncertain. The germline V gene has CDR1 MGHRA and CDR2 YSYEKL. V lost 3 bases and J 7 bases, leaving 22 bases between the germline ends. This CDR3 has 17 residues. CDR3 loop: CASSQDDRGQTMQPQHF. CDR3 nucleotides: TGCGCCAGCAGCCAGGACGATAGAGGGCAAACCATGCAGCCCCAGCATTTT.

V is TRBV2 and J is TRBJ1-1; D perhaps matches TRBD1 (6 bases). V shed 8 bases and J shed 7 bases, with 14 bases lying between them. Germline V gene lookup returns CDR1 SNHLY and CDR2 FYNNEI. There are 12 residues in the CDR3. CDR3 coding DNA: TGTGCCAGCTTCTGGGACAATCGTGAAGCTTTCTTT. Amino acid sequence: CASFWDNREAFF.

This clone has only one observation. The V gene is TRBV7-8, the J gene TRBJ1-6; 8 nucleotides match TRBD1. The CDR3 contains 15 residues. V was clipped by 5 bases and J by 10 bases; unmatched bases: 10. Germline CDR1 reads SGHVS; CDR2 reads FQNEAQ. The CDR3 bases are TGTGCCAGCAGCACAGGGGGAGGGTTCGGATCACCCCTCCACTTT. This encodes CASSTGGGFGSPLHF.

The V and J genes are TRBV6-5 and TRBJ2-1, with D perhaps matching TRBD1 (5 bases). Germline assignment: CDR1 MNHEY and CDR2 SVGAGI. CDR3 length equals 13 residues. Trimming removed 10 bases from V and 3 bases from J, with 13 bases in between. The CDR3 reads CATRLGDYNEQFF. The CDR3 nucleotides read TGTGCCACCCGTCTAGGGGACTACAATGAGCAGTTCTTC.

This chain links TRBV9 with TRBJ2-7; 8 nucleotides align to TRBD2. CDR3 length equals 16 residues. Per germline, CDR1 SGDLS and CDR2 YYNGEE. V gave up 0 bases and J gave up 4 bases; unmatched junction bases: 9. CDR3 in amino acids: CASSVDSGLALYEQYF. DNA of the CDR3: TGTGCCAGCAGCGTAGATTCTGGACTAGCTTTATACGAGCAGTACTTC.

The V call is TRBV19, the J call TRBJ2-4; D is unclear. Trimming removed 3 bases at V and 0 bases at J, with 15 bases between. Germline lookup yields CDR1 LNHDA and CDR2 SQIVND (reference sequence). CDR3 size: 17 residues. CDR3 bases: TGTGCCAGTAGTATCATCGGGTCAATCTTAGCCAAAAACATTCAGTACTTC. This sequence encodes CASSIIGSILAKNIQYF.

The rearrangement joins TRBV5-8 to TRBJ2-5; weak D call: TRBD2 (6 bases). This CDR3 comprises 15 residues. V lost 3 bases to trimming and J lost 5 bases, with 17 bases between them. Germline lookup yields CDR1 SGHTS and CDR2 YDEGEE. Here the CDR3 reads CASSWGGGIDETQYF. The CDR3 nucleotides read TGTGCCAGCAGCTGGGGTGGGGGGATCGACGAGACCCAGTACTTC.

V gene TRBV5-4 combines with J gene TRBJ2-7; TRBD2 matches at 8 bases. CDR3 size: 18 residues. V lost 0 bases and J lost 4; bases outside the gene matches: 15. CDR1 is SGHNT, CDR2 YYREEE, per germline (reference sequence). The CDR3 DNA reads TGTGCCAGCAGCTTGGATTTTGGTAGCGGGACGAGCGTATACGAGCAGTACTTC. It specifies CASSLDFGSGTSVYEQYF.

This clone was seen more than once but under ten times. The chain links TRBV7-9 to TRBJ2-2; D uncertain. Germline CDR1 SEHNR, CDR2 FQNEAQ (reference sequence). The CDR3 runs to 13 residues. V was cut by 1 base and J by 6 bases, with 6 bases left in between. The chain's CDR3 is CASSLVGSGELFF. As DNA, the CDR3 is TGTGCCAGCAGCTTAGTAGGTTCCGGGGAGCTGTTTTTT.

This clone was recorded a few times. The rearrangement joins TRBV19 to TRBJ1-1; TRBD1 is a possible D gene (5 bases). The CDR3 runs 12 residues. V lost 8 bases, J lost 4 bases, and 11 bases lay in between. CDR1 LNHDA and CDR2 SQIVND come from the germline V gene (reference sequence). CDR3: CASGQGLTEAFF. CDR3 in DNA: TGTGCCAGTGGCCAGGGCCTCACTGAAGCTTTCTTT.

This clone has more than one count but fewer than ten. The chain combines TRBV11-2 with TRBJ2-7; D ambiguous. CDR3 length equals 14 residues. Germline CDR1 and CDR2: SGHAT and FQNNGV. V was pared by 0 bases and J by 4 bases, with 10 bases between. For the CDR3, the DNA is TGTGCCAGCAGCTTAGATAGGGAATCATACGAGCAGTACTTC. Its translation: CASSLDRESYEQYF.

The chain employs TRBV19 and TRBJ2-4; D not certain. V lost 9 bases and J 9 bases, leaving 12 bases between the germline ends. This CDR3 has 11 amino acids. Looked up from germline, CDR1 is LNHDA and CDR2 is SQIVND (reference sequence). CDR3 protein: CASGSGVIQYF. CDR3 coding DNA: TGTGCCAGCGGATCTGGGGTCATTCAGTACTTC.